What follows is one T cell receptor beta chain and its context. Its target is not known. The CDR3 extends over 15 amino acids. Germline V gene data show CDR1 as MGHRA and CDR2 as YSYEKL. Unmatched junction bases numbered 7, after V lost 4 bases and J lost 3 bases. The PCR contained 60 Vbeta and 13 Jbeta primers. The method was immunoSEQ multiplex PCR; TCRdb's version includes in-frame clones alone and lacks a portion of them. The sample has some 85,000 clones; around 76% are singletons. The sample originates from a study of cytomegalovirus exposure and HLA in healthy donors. General study findings and limits: Later, TCR association rates were found to vary by HLA locus, highest for DRB1 and lowest for HLA-C. Fewer N-insertions (relative to the roughly 630-donor mean) were reportedly seen in an Asian-associated ancestry cluster in a later analysis. According to an earlier analysis, most TCR beta V segments yielded productive rearrangements about 90% or about 30% of the time.

Nominally healthy donors were sampled, though unrecorded immune exposures were likely. The TCR comes from a man between 18 and 35 years old in good health and CMV-seropositive. The specimen sequenced was PBMCs. The chain couples TRBV4-1 to TRBJ2-7, with TRBD1 matching 9 bases. The CDR3 loop reads CASSRVPGQGYEQYF. CDR3 sequence (DNA): TGCGCCAGCAGCCGAGTCCCGGGACAGGGCTACGAGCAGTACTTC.